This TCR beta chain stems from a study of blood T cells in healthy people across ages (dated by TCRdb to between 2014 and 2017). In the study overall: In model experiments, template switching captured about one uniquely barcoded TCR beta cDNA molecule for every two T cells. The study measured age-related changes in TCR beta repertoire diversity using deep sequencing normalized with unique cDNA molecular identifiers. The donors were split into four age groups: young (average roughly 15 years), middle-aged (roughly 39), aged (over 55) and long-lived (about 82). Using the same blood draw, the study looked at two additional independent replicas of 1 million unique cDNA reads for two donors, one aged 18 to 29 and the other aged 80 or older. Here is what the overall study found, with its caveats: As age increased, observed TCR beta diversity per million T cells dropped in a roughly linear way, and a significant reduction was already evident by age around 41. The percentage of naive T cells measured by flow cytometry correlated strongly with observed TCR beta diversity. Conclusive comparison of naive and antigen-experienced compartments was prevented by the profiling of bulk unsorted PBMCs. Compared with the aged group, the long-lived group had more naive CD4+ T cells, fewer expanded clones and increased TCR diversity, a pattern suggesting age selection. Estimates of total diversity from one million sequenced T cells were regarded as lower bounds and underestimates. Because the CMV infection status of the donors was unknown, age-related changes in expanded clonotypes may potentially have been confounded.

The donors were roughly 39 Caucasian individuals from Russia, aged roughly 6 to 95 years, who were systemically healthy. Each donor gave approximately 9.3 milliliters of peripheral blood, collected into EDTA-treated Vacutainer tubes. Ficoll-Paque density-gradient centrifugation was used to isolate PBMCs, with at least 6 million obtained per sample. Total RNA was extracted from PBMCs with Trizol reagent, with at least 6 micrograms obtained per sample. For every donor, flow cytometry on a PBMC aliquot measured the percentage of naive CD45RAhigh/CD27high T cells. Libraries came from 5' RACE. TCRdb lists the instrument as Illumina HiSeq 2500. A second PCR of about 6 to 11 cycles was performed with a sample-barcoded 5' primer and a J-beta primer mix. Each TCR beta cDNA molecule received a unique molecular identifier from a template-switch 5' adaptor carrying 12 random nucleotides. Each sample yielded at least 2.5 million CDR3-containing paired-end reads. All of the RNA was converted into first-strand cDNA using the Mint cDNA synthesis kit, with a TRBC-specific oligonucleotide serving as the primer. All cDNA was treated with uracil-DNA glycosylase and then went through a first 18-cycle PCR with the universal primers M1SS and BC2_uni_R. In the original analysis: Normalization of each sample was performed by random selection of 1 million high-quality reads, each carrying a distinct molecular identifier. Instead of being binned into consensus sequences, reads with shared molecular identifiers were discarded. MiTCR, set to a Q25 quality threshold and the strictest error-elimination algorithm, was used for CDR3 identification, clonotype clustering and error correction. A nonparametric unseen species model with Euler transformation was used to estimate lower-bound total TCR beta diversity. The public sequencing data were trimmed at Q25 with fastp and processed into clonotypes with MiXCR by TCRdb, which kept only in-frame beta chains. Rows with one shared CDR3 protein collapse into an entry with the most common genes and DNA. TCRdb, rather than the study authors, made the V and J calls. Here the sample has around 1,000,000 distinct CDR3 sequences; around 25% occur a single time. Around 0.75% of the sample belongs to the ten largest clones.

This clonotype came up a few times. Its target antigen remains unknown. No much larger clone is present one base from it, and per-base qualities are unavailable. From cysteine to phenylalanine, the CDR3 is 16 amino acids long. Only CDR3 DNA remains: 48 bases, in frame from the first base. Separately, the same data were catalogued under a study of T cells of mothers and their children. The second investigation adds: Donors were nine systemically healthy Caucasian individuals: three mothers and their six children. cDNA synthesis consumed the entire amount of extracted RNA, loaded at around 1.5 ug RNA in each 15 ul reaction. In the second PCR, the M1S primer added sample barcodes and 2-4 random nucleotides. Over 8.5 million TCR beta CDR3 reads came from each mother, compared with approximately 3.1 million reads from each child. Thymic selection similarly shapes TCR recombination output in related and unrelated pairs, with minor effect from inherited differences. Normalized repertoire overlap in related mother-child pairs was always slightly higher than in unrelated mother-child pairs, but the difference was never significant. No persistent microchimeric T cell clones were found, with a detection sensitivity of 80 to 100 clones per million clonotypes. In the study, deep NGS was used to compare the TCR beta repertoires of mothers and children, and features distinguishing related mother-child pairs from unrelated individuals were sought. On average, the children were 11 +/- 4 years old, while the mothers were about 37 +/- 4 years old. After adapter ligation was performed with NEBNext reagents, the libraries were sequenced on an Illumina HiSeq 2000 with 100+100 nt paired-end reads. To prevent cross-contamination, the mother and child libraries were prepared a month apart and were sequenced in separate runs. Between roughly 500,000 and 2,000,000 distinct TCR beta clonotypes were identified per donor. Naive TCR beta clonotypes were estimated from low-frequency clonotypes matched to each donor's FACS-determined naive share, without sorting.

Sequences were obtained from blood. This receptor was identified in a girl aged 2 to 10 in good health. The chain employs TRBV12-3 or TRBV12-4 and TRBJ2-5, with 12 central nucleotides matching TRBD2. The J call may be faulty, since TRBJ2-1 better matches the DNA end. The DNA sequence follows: TGTGCCAGCAGGGAACTAGCGGGGGGCCAAGGGAATGAGCAGTTCTTC. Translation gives CASRELAGGQGNEQFF.